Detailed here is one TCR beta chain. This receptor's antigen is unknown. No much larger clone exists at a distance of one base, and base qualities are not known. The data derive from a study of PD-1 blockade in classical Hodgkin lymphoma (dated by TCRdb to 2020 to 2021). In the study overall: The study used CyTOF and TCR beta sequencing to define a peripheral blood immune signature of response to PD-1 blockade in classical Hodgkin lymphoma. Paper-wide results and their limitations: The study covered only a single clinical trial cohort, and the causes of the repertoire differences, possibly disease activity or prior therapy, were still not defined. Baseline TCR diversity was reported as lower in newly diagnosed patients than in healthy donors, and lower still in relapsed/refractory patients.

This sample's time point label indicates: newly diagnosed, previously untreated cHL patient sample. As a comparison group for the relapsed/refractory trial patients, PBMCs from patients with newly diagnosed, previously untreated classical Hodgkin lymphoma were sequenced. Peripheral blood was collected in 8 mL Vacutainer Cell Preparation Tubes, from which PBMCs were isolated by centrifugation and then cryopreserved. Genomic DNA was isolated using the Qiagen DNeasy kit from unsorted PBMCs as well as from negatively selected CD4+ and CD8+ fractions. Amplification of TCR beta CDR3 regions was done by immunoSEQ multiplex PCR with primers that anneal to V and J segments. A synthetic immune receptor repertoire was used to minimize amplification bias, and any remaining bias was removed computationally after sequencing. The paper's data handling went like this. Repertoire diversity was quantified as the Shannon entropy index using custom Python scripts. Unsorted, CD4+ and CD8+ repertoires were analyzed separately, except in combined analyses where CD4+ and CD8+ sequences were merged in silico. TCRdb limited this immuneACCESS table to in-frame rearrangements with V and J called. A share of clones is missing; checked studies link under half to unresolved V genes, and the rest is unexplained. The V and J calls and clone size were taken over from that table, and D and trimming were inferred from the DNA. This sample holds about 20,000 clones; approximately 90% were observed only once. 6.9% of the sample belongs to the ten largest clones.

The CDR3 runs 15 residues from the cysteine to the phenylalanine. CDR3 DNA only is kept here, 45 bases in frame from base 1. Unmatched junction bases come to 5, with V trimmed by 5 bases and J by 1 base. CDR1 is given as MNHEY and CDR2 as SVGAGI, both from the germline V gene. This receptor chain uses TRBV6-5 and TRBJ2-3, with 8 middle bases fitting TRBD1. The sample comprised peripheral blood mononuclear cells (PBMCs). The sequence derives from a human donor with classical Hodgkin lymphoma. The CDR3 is CASSQTDRGTDTQYF. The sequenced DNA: TGTGCCAGCAGTCAAACGGACAGGGGCACAGATACGCAGTATTTT.